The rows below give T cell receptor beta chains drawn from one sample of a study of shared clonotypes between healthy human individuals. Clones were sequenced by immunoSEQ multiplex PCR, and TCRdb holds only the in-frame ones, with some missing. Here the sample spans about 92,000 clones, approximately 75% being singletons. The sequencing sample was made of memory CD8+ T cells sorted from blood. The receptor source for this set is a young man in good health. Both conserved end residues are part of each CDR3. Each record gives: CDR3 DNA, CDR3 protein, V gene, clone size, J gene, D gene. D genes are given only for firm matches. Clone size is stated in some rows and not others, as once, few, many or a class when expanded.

cdr3_nt: TGTGCCAGCAGTGAGGGACTACTTTCCTACGAGCAGTACTTC; cdr3_aa: CASSEGLLSYEQYF; v_call: TRBV27; clone_size: -; j_call: TRBJ2-7; d_call: TRBD2
cdr3_nt: TGTGCCAGCAGAACTACCAGGGGGCAACACACCGGGGAGCTGTTTTTT; cdr3_aa: CASRTTRGQHTGELFF; v_call: TRBV6-6; clone_size: -; j_call: TRBJ2-2; d_call: TRBD1
cdr3_nt: TGTGCCAGCAGCGGGACGGACAGACGCGAGCAGTACTTC; cdr3_aa: CASSGTDRREQYF; v_call: TRBV7-9; clone_size: -; j_call: TRBJ2-7; d_call: -
cdr3_nt: TGTGCCATCAGTGAGACGATCGGGGTTGAGGACACCGGGGAGCTGTTTTTT; cdr3_aa: CAISETIGVEDTGELFF; v_call: TRBV10-3; clone_size: -; j_call: TRBJ2-2; d_call: -
cdr3_nt: TGCGCCAGCAGCCAAGGTCAGTGGAGCTCCTACGAGCAGTACTTC; cdr3_aa: CASSQGQWSSYEQYF; v_call: TRBV4-1; clone_size: -; j_call: TRBJ2-7; d_call: -
cdr3_nt: TGTGCCAGCAGCTTTGGACTAGCGGGAACAGATACGCAGTATTTT; cdr3_aa: CASSFGLAGTDTQYF; v_call: TRBV11-3; clone_size: -; j_call: TRBJ2-3; d_call: TRBD2
cdr3_nt: TGTGCCAGCAGCTTAGTGCGAGGGAGTAGCAACGAGCAGTACTTC; cdr3_aa: CASSLVRGSSNEQYF; v_call: TRBV7-2; clone_size: -; j_call: TRBJ2-7; d_call: -
cdr3_nt: TGCGCCAGCAGCTTGGAGGACAGGGCTCACAATGAGCAGTTCTTC; cdr3_aa: CASSLEDRAHNEQFF; v_call: TRBV5-1; clone_size: -; j_call: TRBJ2-1; d_call: TRBD1
cdr3_nt: TGTGCCAGCACCAGGGGGGGGACCCGTCGCTTCTTC; cdr3_aa: CASTRGGTRRFF; v_call: TRBV28; clone_size: -; j_call: TRBJ2-1; d_call: -
cdr3_nt: TGCGCCAGCAGCCAAGATAGTAGCTCTGGGGCCAACGTCCTGACTTTC; cdr3_aa: CASSQDSSSGANVLTF; v_call: TRBV4-3; clone_size: -; j_call: TRBJ2-6; d_call: -
cdr3_nt: TGTGCCAGCAGCCCCTTTACGGGAGATGCAGATACGCAGTATTTT; cdr3_aa: CASSPFTGDADTQYF; v_call: TRBV6-6; clone_size: once; j_call: TRBJ2-3; d_call: -
cdr3_nt: TGTGCCAGCAGCTTAACCCTAGCGGGAGAGTTTACCTACGAGCAGTACTTC; cdr3_aa: CASSLTLAGEFTYEQYF; v_call: TRBV11-3; clone_size: -; j_call: TRBJ2-7; d_call: TRBD2
cdr3_nt: TGTGCCAGCAGCTTATTTCAGGGAATTGGCACTGAAGCTTTCTTT; cdr3_aa: CASSLFQGIGTEAFF; v_call: TRBV11-2; clone_size: -; j_call: TRBJ1-1; d_call: -
cdr3_nt: TGTGCCAGCTCGAGGACTAGCGGGAGGGACTCGGGGAATGAGCAGTTCTTC; cdr3_aa: CASSRTSGRDSGNEQFF; v_call: TRBV25-1; clone_size: -; j_call: TRBJ2-1; d_call: TRBD2
cdr3_nt: TGTGCCAGCAGCTTTCTCTCCAGGGATCAGGGAGCTTTCTTT; cdr3_aa: CASSFLSRDQGAFF; v_call: TRBV7-2; clone_size: medium-sized; j_call: TRBJ1-1; d_call: -
cdr3_nt: TGTGCCAGTCCCCCCCTGGAGAGGGCCTTTTCCTCCTACGAGCAGTACTTC; cdr3_aa: CASPPLERAFSSYEQYF; v_call: TRBV11-3; clone_size: -; j_call: TRBJ2-7; d_call: -
cdr3_nt: TGTGCCAGCAGTGACTCCGGGACTAGCGGCTACAATGAGCAGTTCTTC; cdr3_aa: CASSDSGTSGYNEQFF; v_call: TRBV6-4; clone_size: few; j_call: TRBJ2-1; d_call: TRBD2